This T cell receptor (beta chain) is drawn from a study of PD-1 blockade in classical Hodgkin lymphoma. Study at large: Patients had nivolumab dosed at 3 mg/kg, delivered intravenously every 2 weeks. Findings and caveats of the study: While CD8+ TCR diversity did not rise significantly by C4D1, CD4+ TCR diversity did. Patients starting nivolumab less than 1 year after ASCT had lower diversity and were excluded from later analyses. At baseline, newly diagnosed patients reportedly showed less TCR diversity than healthy donors.

In regard to this clone: Its target is not known.

This CDR3 contains 14 residues. After removal of 7 bases from V and 8 bases from J, the junction contained 8 bases not matched to a gene. Germline-derived CDR1 and CDR2 are MNHNS and SASEGT. The method was immunoSEQ multiplex PCR; TCRdb's version includes in-frame clones alone and lacks a portion of them. The data show 20,000 to 25,000 clones, around 68% seen once. Brentuximab vedotin exposure varied, and every patient relapsed after autologous stem cell transplantation. The specimen comprised peripheral blood mononuclear cells (PBMCs), sampled at baseline. This receptor was taken from a human donor with classical Hodgkin lymphoma. The gene calls are TRBV6-1 and TRBJ1-4; TRBD1 matches 9 bases. The CDR3 DNA reads as TGTGCCAGCACCAGGACAGGGGTGGACGAAAAACTGTTTTTT. This sequence encodes CASTRTGVDEKLFF.